This note documents a single T cell receptor (beta chain) sequence. Its target is unknown. Noted treatment: roughly 18 received Ad26.COV2.S at low or high dose, single or two shots; 5 received placebo; per-sample allocation not given. Material that was analyzed had been drawn on day 63 after the first vaccine or placebo injection. Profiled with immunoSEQ multiplex PCR; TCRdb holds only in-frame clones, not every one. The profile shows about 350,000 clones, approximately 85% of them singletons. This sample is drawn from a study of Ad26.COV2.S vaccination and SARS-CoV-2 variants. Study summary: Sample donor was a member of the COV1001 Ad26.COV2.S trial arm.

Study conclusions and caveats: Non-spike TCR breadth showed similarity between vaccine and placebo recipients. Substantial post-vaccination breadth of spike-specific CD8+ and CD4+ T cell responses was reported.

The sequenced sample was peripheral blood, obtained in a trial of Ad26.COV2.S vaccine versus placebo. The receptor's source is a person between 18 and 59 years old who received the Ad26.COV2.S COVID-19 vaccine or a placebo.

The CDR3 sequence: CASSQGLAEDTQYF. CDR3 in DNA: TGTGCCAGCAGCCAGGGACTAGCAGAAGATACGCAGTATTTT. The chain joins TRBV5-4 to TRBJ2-3; 9 bases fit TRBD2. Trimming removed 4 bases from V and 5 bases from J; junction bases left unmatched: 5. The CDR3 consists of 14 residues. Germline CDR1 is SGHNT and CDR2 is YYREEE (reference sequence). Full variable domain (outside the CDR3, taken from reference TRBV5-4 and TRBJ2-3): ETGVTQSPTHLIKTRGQQVTLRCSSQSGHNTVSWYQQALGQGPQFIFQYYREEENGRGNFPPRFSGLQFPNYSSELNVNALELDDSALYLCASSQGLAEDTQYFGPGTRLTVL.